This note documents a single T cell receptor beta chain sequence. The antigen is not known. The planned depth of sequencing spanned 1 in 200,000 to 1 in 1 million T cells. Generated by immunoSEQ multiplex PCR, the TCRdb table keeps only in-frame clones and is missing some. The data show about 310,000 clones, almost 80% seen once. The data were taken from a study of cytotoxic CD8 clonotypes in ibrutinib-treated CLL. As for the study in general: Response was recorded as partial in roughly 24 patients and complete in 2; at median around 68 months, 14 remained remitted and approximately twelve had progressed.

Germline lookup yields CDR1 LGHNA and CDR2 YSLEER. The CDR3 loop spans 16 amino acids. The J segment lost 3 bases and the V segment lost 0 bases, leaving 6 bases of the junction unmatched. Study-wide results and caveats: Sustained-remission patients were sampled at different times than progressing patients were.

V and J are TRBV4-3 and TRBJ2-7; TRBD1 matches 9 bases. This sample comprised PBMCs, obtained before ibrutinib treatment. The sequence was collected from a human donor with chronic lymphocytic leukemia. CDR3 sequence: CASSQEWGTGLYEQYF. In DNA, the CDR3 is TGCGCCAGCAGCCAAGAATGGGGGACAGGGCTCTACGAGCAGTACTTC.